This T cell receptor (beta chain) comes out of a study of blood T cell repertoires in COVID-19. CDR1 SGDLS and CDR2 YYNGEE come from the germline V gene. There are 14 residues in the CDR3. V was cut by 4 bases and J by 1 base, with 12 bases left in between. Sequenced by immunoSEQ multiplex PCR; TCRdb stores in-frame clones only, minus some. The table records around 360,000 clones, roughly 90% of them present only once. Source material: PBMCs or T cells enriched from blood (not recorded which). The chain has TRBV9 and TRBJ2-7; weak D call: TRBD1 (5 bases). The clonotype was recovered from a woman aged 25 to 39 who had recovered from COVID-19. For the CDR3, the DNA is TGTGCCAGCAGCTCCCAGGGCAGTTCCTACGAGCAGTACTTC. Its protein is CASSSQGSSYEQYF.